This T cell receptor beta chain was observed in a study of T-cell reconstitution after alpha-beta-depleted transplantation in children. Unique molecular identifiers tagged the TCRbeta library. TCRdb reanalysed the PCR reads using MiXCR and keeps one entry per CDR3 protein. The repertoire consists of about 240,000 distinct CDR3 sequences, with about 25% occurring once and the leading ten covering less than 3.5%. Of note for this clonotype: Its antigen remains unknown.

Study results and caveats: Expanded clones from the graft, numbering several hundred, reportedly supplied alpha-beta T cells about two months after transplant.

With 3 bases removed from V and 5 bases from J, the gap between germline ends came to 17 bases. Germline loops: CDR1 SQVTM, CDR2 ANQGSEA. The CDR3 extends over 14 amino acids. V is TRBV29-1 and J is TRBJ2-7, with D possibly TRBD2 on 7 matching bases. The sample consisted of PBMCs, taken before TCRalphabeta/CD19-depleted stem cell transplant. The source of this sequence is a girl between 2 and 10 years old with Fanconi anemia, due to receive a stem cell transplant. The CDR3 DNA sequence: TGCAGCGTTGATCGAGGGATAGGGGGGGACGAGCAGTACTTC. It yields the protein CSVDRGIGGDEQYF.